This TCR beta chain is drawn from a study of shared clonotypes between healthy human individuals. Overall study: Plates per donor: three CD4 naive, three CD4 memory, two CD8 naive, one CD8 memory.

Terminally differentiated effector memory CD45RA+ cells were excluded by CCR7 positive selection of CD45RO-negative cells. Study-wide results and limits: Memory subsets generally showed lower estimated richness than naive subsets.

Sequenced by immunoSEQ multiplex PCR; TCRdb stores in-frame clones only, minus some. The table includes around 1.9 million clones, just over 90% detected once. This clone has just a few counts. Its antigen is as yet unknown. The receptor was derived from a man between 18 and 35 years old in good health. Some clones in this sample may be carry-over from other donors' samples. Sequenced sample: naive CD8+ T cells from PBMCs.

CDR3 region: CASSQESVASYNEQFF. The CDR3 DNA reads TGCGCCAGCAGCCAAGAGTCAGTAGCCTCCTACAATGAGCAGTTCTTC. The chain couples TRBV4-1 to TRBJ2-1, with D hard to call. CDR3 size: 16 residues. Germline V lookup: CDR1 MGHRA, CDR2 YSYEKL. V lost 0 bases to trimming and J lost 0 bases, with 9 bases between them.